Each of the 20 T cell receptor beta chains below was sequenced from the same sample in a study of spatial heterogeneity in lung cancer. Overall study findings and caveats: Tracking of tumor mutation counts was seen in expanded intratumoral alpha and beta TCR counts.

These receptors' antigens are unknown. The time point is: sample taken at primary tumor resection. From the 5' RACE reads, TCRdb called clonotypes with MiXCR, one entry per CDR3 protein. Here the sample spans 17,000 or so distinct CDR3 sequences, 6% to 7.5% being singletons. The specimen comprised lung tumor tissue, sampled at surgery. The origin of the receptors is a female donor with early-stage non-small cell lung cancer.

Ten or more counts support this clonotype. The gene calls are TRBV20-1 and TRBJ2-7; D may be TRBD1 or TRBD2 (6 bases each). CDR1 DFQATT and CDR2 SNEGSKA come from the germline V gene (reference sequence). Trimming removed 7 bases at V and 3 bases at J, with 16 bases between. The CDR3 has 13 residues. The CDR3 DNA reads TGCAGTGTCTTGGACAAGGGGGGCTACGAGCAGTACTTC. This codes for CSVLDKGGYEQYF.

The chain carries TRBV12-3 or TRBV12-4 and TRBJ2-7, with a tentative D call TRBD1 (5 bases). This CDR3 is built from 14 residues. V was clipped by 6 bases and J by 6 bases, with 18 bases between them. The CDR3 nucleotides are TGTGCCAGCAGACTGGGGCTGAAAGGGGTCGAGCAGTACTTC. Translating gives CASRLGLKGVEQYF.

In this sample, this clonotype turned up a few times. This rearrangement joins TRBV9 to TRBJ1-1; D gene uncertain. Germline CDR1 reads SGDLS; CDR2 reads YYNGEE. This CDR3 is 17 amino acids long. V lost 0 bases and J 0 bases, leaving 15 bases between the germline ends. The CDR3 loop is CASSVDGPEGVNTEAFF. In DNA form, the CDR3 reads TGTGCCAGCAGCGTAGATGGCCCCGAAGGTGTGAACACTGAAGCTTTCTTT.

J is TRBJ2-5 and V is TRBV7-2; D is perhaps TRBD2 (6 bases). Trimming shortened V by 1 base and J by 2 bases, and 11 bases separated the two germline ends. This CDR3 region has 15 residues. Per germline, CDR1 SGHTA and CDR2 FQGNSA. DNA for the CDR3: TGTGCCAGCAGCTTAGACCAGCGGGCACAAGAGACCCAGTACTTC. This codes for CASSLDQRAQETQYF.

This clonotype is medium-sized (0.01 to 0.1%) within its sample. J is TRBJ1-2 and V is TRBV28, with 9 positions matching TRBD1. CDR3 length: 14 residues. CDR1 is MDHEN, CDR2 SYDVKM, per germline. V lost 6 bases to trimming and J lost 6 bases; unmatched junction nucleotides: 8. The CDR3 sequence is CASSPAGTGNGYTF. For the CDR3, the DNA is TGTGCCAGCAGCCCCGCCGGGACAGGGAATGGCTACACCTTC.

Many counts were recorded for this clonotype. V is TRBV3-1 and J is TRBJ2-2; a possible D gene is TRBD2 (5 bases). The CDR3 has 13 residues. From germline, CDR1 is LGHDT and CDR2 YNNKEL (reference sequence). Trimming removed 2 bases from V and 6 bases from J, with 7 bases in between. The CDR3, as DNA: TGTGCCAGCAGCCAACGGGGTGCCGGGGAGCTGTTTTTT. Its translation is CASSQRGAGELFF.

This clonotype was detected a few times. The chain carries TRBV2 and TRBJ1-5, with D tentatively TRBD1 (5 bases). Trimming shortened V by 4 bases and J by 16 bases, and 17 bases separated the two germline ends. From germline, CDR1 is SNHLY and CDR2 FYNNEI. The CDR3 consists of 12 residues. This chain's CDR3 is CASSAQTEFFHF. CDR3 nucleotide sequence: TGTGCCAGCAGTGCCCAGACAGAATTCTTCCATTTT.

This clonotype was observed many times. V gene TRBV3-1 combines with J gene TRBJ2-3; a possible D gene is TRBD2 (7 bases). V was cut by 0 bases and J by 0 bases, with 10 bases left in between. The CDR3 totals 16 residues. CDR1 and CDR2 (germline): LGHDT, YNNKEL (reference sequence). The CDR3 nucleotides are TGTGCCAGCAGCCAAGAGGGGGGGACAAGCACAGATACGCAGTATTTT. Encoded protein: CASSQEGGTSTDTQYF.

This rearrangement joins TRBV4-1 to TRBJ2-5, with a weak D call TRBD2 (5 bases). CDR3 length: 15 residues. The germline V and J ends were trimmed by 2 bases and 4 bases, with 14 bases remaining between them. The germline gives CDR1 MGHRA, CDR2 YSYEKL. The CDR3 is CASSQSPTGLETQYF. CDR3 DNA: TGCGCCAGCAGCCAAAGTCCGACGGGGTTAGAGACCCAGTACTTC.

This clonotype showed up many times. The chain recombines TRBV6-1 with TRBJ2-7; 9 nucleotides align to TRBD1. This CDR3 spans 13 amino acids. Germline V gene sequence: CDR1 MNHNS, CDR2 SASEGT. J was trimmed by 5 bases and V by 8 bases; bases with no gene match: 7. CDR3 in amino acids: CASGRDRVDEQYF. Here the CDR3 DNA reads TGTGCCAGCGGGAGGGACAGGGTGGACGAGCAGTACTTC.

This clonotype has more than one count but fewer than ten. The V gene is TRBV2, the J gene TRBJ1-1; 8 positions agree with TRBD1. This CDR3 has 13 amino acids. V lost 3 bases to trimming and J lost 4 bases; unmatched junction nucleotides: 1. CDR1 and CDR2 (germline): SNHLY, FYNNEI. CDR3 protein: CASSDRGLTEAFF. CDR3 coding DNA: TGTGCCAGCAGTGACAGGGGGCTCACTGAAGCTTTCTTT.

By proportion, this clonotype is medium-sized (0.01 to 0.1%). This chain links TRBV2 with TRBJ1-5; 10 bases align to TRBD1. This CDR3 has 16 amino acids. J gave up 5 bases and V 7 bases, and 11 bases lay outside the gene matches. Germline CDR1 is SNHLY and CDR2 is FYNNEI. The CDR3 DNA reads TGTGCCAGCAACTCCAGGACAGGGGGGAGTTATCAGCCCCAGCATTTT. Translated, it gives CASNSRTGGSYQPQHF.

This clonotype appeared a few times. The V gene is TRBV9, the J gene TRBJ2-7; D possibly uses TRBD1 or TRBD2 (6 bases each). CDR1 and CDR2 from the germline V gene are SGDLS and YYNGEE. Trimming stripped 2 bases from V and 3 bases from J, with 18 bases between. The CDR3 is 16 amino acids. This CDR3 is CASSVGLEGGGYEQYF. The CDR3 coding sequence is TGTGCCAGCAGCGTCGGACTGGAGGGGGGAGGCTACGAGCAGTACTTC.

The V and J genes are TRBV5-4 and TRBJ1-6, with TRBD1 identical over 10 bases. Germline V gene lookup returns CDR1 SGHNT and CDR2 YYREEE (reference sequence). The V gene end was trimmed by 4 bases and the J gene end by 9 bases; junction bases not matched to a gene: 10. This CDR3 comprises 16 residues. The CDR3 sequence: CASSAGDRGFGSPLHF. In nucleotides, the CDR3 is TGTGCCAGCAGCGCAGGGGACAGGGGATTTGGTTCACCCCTCCACTTT.

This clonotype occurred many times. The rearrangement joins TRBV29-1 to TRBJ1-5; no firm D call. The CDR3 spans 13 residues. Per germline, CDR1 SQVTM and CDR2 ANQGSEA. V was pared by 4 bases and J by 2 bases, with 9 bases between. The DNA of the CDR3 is TGCAGCGTTGGGATGGGTGGCAATCAGCCCCAGCATTTT. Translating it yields CSVGMGGNQPQHF.

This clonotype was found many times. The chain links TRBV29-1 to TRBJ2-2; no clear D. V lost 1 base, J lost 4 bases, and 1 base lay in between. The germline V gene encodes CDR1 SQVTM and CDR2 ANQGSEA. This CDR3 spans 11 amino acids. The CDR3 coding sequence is TGCAGCGTTGAAGTCACCGGGGAGCTGTTTTTT. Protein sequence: CSVEVTGELFF.

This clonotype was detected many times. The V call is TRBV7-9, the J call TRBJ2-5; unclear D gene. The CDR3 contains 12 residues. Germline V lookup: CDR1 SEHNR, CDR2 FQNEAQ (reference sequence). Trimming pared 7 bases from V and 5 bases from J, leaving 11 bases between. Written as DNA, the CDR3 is TGTGCCAGCATTGCCGCGTGGGAGACCCAGTACTTC. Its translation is CASIAAWETQYF.

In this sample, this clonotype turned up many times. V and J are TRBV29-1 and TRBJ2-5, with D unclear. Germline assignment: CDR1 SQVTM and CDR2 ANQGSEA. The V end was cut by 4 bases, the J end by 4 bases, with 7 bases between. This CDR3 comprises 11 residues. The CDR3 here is CSVVKGETQYF. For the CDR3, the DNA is TGCAGCGTTGTGAAGGGAGAGACCCAGTACTTC.

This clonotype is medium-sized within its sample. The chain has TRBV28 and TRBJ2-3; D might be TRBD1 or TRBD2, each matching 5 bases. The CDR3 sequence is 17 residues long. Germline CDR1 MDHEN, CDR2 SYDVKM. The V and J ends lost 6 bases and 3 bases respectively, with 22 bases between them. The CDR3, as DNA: TGTGCCAGCAGCGGACTCCCCGCCAGGGCTGGGACAGATACGCAGTATTTT. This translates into CASSGLPARAGTDTQYF.

The CDR3 loop reads CASSLMDGQYF. The CDR3, as DNA: TGTGCCAGCAGCTTAATGGATGGGCAGTACTTC. The V gene is TRBV7-2, the J gene TRBJ2-7; D gene unclear. Germline values: CDR1 SGHTA, CDR2 FQGNSA. This CDR3 has 11 amino acids. The V and J ends lost 2 bases and 9 bases respectively, with 8 bases between them.